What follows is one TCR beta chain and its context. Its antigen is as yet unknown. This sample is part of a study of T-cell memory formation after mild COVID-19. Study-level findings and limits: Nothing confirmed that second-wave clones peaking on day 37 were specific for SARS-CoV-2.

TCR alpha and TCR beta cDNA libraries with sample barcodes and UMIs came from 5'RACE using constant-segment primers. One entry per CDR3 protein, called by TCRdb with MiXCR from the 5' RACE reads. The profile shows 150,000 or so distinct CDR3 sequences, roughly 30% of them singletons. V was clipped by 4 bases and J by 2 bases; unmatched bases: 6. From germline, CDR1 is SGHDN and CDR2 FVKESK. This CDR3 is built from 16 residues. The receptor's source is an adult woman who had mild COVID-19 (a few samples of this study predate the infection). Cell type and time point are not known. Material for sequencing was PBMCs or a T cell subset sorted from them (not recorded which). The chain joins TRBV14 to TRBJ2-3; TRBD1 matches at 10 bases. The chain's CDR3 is CASSRGGTGDTDTQYF. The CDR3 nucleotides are TGTGCCAGCAGCCGCGGTGGGACAGGGGACACAGATACGCAGTATTTT.